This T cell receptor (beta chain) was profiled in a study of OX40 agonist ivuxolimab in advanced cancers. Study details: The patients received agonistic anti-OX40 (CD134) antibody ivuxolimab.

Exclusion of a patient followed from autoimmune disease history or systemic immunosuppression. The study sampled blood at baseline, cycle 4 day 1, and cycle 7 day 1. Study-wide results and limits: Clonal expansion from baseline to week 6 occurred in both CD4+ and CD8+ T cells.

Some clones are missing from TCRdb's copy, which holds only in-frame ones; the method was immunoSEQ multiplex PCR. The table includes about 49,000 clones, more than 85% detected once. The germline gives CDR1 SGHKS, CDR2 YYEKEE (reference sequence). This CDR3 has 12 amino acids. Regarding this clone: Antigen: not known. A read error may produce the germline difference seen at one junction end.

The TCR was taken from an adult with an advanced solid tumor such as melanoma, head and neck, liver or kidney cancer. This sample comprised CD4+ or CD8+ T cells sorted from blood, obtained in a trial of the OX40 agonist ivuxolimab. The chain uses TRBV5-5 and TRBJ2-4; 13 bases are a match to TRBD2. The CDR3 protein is CASSLGLAGGPF. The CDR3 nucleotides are TGTGCCAGCAGCTTGGGACTAGCGGGAGGTCCCTTC.